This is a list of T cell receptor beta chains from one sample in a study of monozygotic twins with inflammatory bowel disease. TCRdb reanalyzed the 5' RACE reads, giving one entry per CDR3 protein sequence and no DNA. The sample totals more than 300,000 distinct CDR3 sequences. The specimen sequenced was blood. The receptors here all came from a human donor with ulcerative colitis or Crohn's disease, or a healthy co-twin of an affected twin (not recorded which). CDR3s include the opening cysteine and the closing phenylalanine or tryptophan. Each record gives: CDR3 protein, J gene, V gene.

CDR3 protein: CASSLGQINYGYTF; J gene: TRBJ1-2; V gene: TRBV11-2
CDR3 protein: CASSLRGVHTEAFF; J gene: TRBJ1-1; V gene: TRBV27
CDR3 protein: CSEGGPTDTQYF; J gene: TRBJ2-3; V gene: TRBV20-1
CDR3 protein: CASSPAGASSTDTQYF; J gene: TRBJ2-3; V gene: TRBV9
CDR3 protein: CSARDDGLAGAQYF; J gene: TRBJ2-5; V gene: TRBV20-1
CDR3 protein: CASSLTAGSDQPQHF; J gene: TRBJ1-5; V gene: TRBV5-1
CDR3 protein: CASSSTSGVNEQFF; J gene: TRBJ2-1; V gene: TRBV5-1
CDR3 protein: CASSPLSIGGGADTQYF; J gene: TRBJ2-3; V gene: TRBV7-3
CDR3 protein: CASSDDRVEQFF; J gene: TRBJ2-1; V gene: TRBV7-9
CDR3 protein: CASSFPSGGGETQYF; J gene: TRBJ2-5; V gene: TRBV5-1
CDR3 protein: CASSDRGRENMQYF; J gene: TRBJ2-4; V gene: TRBV12-3/TRBV12-4
CDR3 protein: CASSPGTTGELFF; J gene: TRBJ2-2; V gene: TRBV5-1
CDR3 protein: CASSQVLSSGGYTDTQYF; J gene: TRBJ2-3; V gene: TRBV3-1
CDR3 protein: CASSYQDSAYEQYF; J gene: TRBJ2-7; V gene: TRBV6-5
CDR3 protein: CATSYRTGSSDIQYF; J gene: TRBJ2-4; V gene: TRBV15
CDR3 protein: CASSARIGRDYGYTF; J gene: TRBJ1-2; V gene: TRBV25-1
CDR3 protein: CASSYTDKNYGYTF; J gene: TRBJ1-2; V gene: TRBV6-6
CDR3 protein: CARQGLAGRNEQFF; J gene: TRBJ2-1; V gene: TRBV7-9
CDR3 protein: CASSLLQANTGELFF; J gene: TRBJ2-2; V gene: TRBV5-8
CDR3 protein: CSARLLGQGDYEQYF; J gene: TRBJ2-7; V gene: TRBV20-1
CDR3 protein: CASSLIGKQETQYF; J gene: TRBJ2-5; V gene: TRBV5-1
CDR3 protein: CASSDSGTVSGNTIYF; J gene: TRBJ1-3; V gene: TRBV7-2
CDR3 protein: CASSMGALENIQYF; J gene: TRBJ2-4; V gene: TRBV19
CDR3 protein: CASSDHRGRQTQYF; J gene: TRBJ2-5; V gene: TRBV5-1
CDR3 protein: CASSPVNTGHLNTEAFF; J gene: TRBJ1-1; V gene: TRBV18
CDR3 protein: CAWSDFSGGLNYGYTF; J gene: TRBJ1-2; V gene: TRBV30
CDR3 protein: CASRPGQSPSPLHF; J gene: TRBJ1-6; V gene: TRBV27
CDR3 protein: CASSLPPVASTDTQYF; J gene: TRBJ2-3; V gene: TRBV11-2
CDR3 protein: CASSLGLAGGFSFNTDTQYF; J gene: TRBJ2-3; V gene: TRBV5-1
CDR3 protein: CASSFRDRGTLYEQYF; J gene: TRBJ2-7; V gene: TRBV7-9
CDR3 protein: CASSQDRAGDPLLYNEQFF; J gene: TRBJ2-1; V gene: TRBV4-1
CDR3 protein: CSAREGSGGGNEQFF; J gene: TRBJ2-1; V gene: TRBV20-1
CDR3 protein: CASSFGRQNIQYF; J gene: TRBJ2-4; V gene: TRBV5-6
CDR3 protein: CASSPWTGGVDTQYF; J gene: TRBJ2-3; V gene: TRBV6-2/TRBV6-3
CDR3 protein: CASSPGLAIETQYF; J gene: TRBJ2-5; V gene: TRBV7-2
CDR3 protein: CASSQDPANYGYTF; J gene: TRBJ1-2; V gene: TRBV4-3
CDR3 protein: CASSTTGAGELFF; J gene: TRBJ2-2; V gene: TRBV18
CDR3 protein: CSVGNSGDADTQYF; J gene: TRBJ2-3; V gene: TRBV29-1
CDR3 protein: CASSPGTGRARPFNSPLHF; J gene: TRBJ1-6; V gene: TRBV12-3/TRBV12-4
CDR3 protein: CASSSSGGANEQFF; J gene: TRBJ2-1; V gene: TRBV5-1
CDR3 protein: CASSPRGGGHNEQFF; J gene: TRBJ2-1; V gene: TRBV7-9
CDR3 protein: CSVETGVTGELFF; J gene: TRBJ2-2; V gene: TRBV29-1
CDR3 protein: CSAPQQGYTEAFF; J gene: TRBJ1-1; V gene: TRBV20-1
CDR3 protein: CASSLGGARGPQHF; J gene: TRBJ1-5; V gene: TRBV5-4
CDR3 protein: CSARLIETQYF; J gene: TRBJ2-5; V gene: TRBV20-1
CDR3 protein: CASSQGPGSDEQETQYF; J gene: TRBJ2-5; V gene: TRBV7-9
CDR3 protein: CASIRTGGDYGYTF; J gene: TRBJ1-2; V gene: TRBV19
CDR3 protein: CASSVTGDYEQYF; J gene: TRBJ2-7; V gene: TRBV11-2
CDR3 protein: CASSRTSGTDTQYF; J gene: TRBJ2-3; V gene: TRBV7-3